This T cell receptor (beta chain) comes out of a study of naive and memory T cell subsets. Study-level points and caveats: Especially in CD8 cells, naive repertoires contained a few larger clonotypes, possibly CD45RA-re-expressing memory cells.

Comments on this clonotype: Antigen: not known.

Germline trimming cut 3 bases from V and 8 bases from J; bases unmatched to any gene: 6. The germline V gene encodes CDR1 MRHNA and CDR2 SNTAGT. The CDR3 has 14 amino acids. Both TRBC1 and TRBC2 were covered by a beta constant-region primer of two equimolar oligonucleotides. Four rounds of PCR amplified the ligated cDNA using nested alpha and beta constant-region primers plus SP2. One entry per CDR3 protein results from TCRdb running MiXCR on the UMI-ligation and nested PCR reads. This table has around 140,000 distinct CDR3 sequences, approximately 24% appearing once. This TCR came from a human donor in good health. The J gene is TRBJ2-1, the V gene TRBV6-4; 8 nucleotides match TRBD2. The sample was naive CD4+ T cells from blood. The CDR3 DNA sequence: TGTGCCAGCAGTGAGCGACTAGCGTCGGATGAGCAGTTCTTC. This gives the protein CASSERLASDEQFF.